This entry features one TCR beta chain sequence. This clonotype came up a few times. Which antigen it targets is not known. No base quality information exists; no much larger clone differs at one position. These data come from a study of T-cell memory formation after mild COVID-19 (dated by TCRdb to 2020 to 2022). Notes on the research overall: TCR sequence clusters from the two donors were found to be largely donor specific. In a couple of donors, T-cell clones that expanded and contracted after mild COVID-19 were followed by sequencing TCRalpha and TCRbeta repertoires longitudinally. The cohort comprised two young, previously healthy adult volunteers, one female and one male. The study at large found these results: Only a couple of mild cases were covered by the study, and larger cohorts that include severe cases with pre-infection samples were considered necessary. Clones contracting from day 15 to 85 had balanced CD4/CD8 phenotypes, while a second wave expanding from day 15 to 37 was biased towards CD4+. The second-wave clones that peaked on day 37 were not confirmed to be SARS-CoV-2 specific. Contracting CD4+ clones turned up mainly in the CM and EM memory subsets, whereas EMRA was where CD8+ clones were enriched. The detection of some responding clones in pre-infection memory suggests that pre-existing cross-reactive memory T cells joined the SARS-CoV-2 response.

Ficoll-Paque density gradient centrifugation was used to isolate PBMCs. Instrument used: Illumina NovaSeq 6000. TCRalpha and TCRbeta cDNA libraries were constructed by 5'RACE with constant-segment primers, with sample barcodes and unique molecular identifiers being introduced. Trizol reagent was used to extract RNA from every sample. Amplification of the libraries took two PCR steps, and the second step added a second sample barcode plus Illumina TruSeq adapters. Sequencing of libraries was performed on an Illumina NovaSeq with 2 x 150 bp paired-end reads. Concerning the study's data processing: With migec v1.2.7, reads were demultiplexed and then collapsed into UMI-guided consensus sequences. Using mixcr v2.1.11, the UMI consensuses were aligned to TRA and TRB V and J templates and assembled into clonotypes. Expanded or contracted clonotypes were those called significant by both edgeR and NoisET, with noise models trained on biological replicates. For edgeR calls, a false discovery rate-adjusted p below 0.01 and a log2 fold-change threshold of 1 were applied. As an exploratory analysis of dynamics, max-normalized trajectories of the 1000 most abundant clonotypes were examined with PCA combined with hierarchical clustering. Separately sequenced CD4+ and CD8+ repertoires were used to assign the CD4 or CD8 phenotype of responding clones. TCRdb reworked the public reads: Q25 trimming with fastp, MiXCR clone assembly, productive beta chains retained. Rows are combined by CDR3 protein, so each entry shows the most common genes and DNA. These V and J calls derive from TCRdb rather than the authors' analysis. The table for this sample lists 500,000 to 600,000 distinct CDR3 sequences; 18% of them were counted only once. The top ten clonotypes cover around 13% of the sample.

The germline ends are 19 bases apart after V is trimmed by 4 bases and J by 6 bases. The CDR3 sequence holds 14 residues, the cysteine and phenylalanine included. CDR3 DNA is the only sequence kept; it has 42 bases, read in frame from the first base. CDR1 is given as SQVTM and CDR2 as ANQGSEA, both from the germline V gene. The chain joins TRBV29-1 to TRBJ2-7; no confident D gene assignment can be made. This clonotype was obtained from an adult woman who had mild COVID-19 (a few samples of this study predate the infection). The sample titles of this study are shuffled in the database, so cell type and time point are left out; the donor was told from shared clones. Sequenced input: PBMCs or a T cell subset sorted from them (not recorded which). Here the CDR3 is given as CSVGLMSRGGEQYF. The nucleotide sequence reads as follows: TGCAGCGTTGGACTTATGTCAAGAGGTGGCGAGCAGTACTTC.